This T cell receptor (beta chain) was sequenced in a study of blood T cells in healthy people across ages. This CDR3 contains 18 residues. Unmatched junction bases numbered 12, after V lost 6 bases and J lost 0 bases. General study points: CMV status of donors was not determined, possibly confounding expanded clonotype changes. It was held that the diversity estimates obtained from one million T cells were underestimates.

Remarks on this clonotype: As yet, its antigen is unknown.

For the second PCR, which ran for about 6 to 11 cycles, a sample-barcoded 5' primer and a J-beta primer mix were used. Via MiXCR, TCRdb re-called the 5' RACE reads, giving one row per CDR3 protein. The sample yields 450,000 to 700,000 distinct CDR3 sequences, 27% seen once. The source material was blood. The clonotype comes from a woman aged 70-85 years in good health. This chain uses TRBV12-3 or TRBV12-4 with TRBJ2-3, with TRBD1 identical over 10 bases. The CDR3 region is CASRPRNRDRGSTDTQYF. CDR3 in DNA: TGTGCCAGCAGACCTAGGAACCGGGACAGGGGAAGCACAGATACGCAGTATTTT.